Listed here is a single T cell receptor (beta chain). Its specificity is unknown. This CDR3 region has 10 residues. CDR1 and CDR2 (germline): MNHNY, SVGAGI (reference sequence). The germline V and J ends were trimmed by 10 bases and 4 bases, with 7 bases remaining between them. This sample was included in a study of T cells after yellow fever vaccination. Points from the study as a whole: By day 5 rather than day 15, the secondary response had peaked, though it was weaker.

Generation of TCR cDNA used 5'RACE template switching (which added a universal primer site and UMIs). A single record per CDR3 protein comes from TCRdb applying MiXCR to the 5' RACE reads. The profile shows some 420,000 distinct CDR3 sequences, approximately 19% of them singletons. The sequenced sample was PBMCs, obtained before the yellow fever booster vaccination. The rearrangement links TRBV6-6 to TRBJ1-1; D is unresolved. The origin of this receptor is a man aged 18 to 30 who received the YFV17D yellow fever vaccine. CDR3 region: CATRRTEAFF. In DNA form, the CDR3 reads TGTGCCACCCGACGCACTGAAGCTTTCTTT.